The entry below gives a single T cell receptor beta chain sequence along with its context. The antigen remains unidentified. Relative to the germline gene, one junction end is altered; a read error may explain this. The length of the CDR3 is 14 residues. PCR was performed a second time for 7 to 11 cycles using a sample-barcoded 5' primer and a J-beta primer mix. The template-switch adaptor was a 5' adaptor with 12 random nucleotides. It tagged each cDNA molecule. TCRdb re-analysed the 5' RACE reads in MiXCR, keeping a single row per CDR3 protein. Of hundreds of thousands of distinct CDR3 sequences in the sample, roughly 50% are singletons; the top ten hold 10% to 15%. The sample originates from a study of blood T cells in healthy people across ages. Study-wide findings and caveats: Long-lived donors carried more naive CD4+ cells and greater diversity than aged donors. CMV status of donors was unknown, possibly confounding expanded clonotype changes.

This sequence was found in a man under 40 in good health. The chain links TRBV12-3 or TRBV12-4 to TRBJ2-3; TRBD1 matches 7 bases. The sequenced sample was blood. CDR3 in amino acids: CASRRRLGTDAQYF. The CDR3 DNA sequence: TGTGCCAGCAGGAGGAGATTGGGGACAGATGCGCAATATTTT.